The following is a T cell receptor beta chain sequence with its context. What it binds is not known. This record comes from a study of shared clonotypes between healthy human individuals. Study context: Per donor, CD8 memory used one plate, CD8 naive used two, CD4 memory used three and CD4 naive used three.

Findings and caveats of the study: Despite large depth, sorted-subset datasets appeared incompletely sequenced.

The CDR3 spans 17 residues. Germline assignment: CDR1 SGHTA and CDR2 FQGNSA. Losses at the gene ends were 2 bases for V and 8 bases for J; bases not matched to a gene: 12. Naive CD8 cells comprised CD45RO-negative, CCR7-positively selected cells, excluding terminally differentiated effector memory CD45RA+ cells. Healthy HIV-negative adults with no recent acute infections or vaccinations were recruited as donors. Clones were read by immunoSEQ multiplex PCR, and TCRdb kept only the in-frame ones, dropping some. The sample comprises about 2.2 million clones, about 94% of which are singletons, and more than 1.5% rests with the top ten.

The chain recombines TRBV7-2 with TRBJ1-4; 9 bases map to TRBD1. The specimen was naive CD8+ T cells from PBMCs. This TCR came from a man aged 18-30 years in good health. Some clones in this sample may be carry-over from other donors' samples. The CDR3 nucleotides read TGTGCCAGCAGCTTACTGATTTGGGACAGGGCGCCAGAAAAACTGTTTTTT. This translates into CASSLLIWDRAPEKLFF.